This T cell receptor (beta chain) was identified in a study of identical twins. Regarding the study as a whole: It was cross-sectional statistical analysis, not following the same donors, that the conclusions relied on. The study found that models underestimated out-of-frame TCR alpha sharing in monozygotic twins. A lower insertion count was a feature of abundant cord blood beta clonotypes, with no such feature in memory repertoires.

Trimming stripped 6 bases from V and 2 bases from J, with 22 bases between. CDR3 length: 17 residues. TCRdb re-derived calls from the 5' RACE reads in MiXCR, one entry per CDR3 protein. Among around 470,000 distinct CDR3 sequences, about 14% were seen once, and the ten largest hold roughly 0.56%. This clonotype was counted many times. The antigen remains unidentified. In addition, the sample was reused for a study of yellow fever vaccine responses in identical twins. In that study: The T cell response to vaccination in identical twins was reportedly partly convergent and partly personalized.

The TCR was taken from a woman in her late teens or twenties in good health. The chain carries TRBV12-3 or TRBV12-4 and TRBJ2-5; D is tentatively TRBD1 or TRBD2 (6 bases each). Material for sequencing was CD4+ T cells sorted from blood. CDR3 sequence: CASSPPLWGAQQETQYF. In DNA, the CDR3 is TGTGCCAGCAGCCCCCCCCTATGGGGGGCGCAGCAAGAGACCCAGTACTTC.